The source of this T cell receptor beta chain is a study of cytomegalovirus exposure and HLA in healthy donors (dated by TCRdb to the late 2010s). Regarding the study in general: According to an earlier analysis of several hundred of the donors, some 180 million T cells yielded 95 million to 140 million unique TCR beta sequences and more than 250 Gb of sequence data. Roughly 300 gigabases of sequencing data and roughly 90 million unique TCR sequences were included in an early release covering roughly 600 HLA-typed donors. Among the roughly 390 genotyped donors, about 85% belonged to the genetic ancestry cluster associated with self-reported Caucasian donors. The study aimed to test whether signatures of past pathogen exposure could be identified by cataloging public T cell receptors. The study used immunosequencing to profile the T cell repertoires of several hundred subjects and linked those repertoires to cytomegalovirus serostatus. Along with the roughly 670-subject first cohort, a separate validation cohort of around 110 different subjects was used. High-throughput TCR immunosequencing, statistical association of individual TCRs with disease status, and machine learning were combined to predict cytomegalovirus infection status. A later analysis re-analyzed previously published TCR beta repertoires from about 730 donors and added high-resolution HLA genotyping to study TCR occurrence patterns. Rather than drawing on any new phenotypic data, the later analysis identified candidate immune exposures from TCR beta sequences and the way those sequences occurred across donors. An earlier analysis of several hundred of the donors used high-throughput TCR beta sequencing to judge whether each TCR beta V gene segment behaved as functional or pseudogenic. Alongside the repertoire data, information on donor age, sex, ethnicity and CMV serostatus was compiled. In a later genetic analysis, genome-wide SNP genotypes for about three fifths of the 666 donors were used, and that subset was treated as a discovery cohort. All discovery cohort repertoires had been generated using a single sequencing platform. Both class I and class II loci were covered by HLA typing, at four-digit resolution. Typing coverage differed by locus: A, B, C, DRB1 and DQB1 were typed in roughly 629-630 donors, DQA1 in about 500, DPA1 in 600 to 610, and DPB1 in just under 490. Four or five DR-DQ haplotypes were handled as single units for association and clustering, since linkage in the cohort was strong. Among roughly 400 genotyped donors of the cohort, an average of around 250,000 unique TCR beta nucleotide sequences was sequenced per donor, of which about 18% were non-productive.

Library prep was done by the immunoSEQ multiplex PCR assay. For the multiplex PCR, a mixture combining 60 forward primers for TCR Vbeta segments and 13 reverse primers for TCR Jbeta segments was used. Amplification of the CDR3 region of rearranged TCR beta genes was performed with a multiplex PCR assay on genomic DNA. Amplified TCR beta libraries were sequenced as 87-base-pair reads on the Illumina HiSeq System. The authors processed their data as follows. A later analysis counted about 80 million unique TCR beta chains across the 666 repertoires, and around 9.9 million of these chains were shared by at least two donors. Raw reads were error-corrected and collapsed into unique sequences by a nearest-neighbor algorithm in which closely related sequences were merged to remove PCR and sequencing errors. To assign V, D and J gene segments, CDR3 sequences were aligned to IMGT reference sequences. For a sequence to be retained, at least a six-nucleotide match to both a V gene segment and a J gene segment was required. A rearrangement counted as productive if the CDR3 had no stop codons and remained in frame with V and J, and every other rearrangement counted as non-productive. Following IMGT convention, CDR3 was defined as the stretch from the second conserved V-encoded cysteine to the conserved J-encoded phenylalanine. In an earlier analysis of around 540 of the donors, sequences lacking an unambiguous match to a single V gene segment were excluded. In an earlier analysis of 450 to 750 of the donors, a V segment was called functional when productive rearrangements were above 56.7%, and segregating when the standard deviation between donors exceeded 5%. A statistical classification framework was developed to diagnose cytomegalovirus status using the catalog of TCR beta chain sequences. In a later analysis, V and J genes were assigned by comparing TCR nucleotide sequences against IMGT/GENE-DB human TR gene sequences. Using the TCRdist pipeline, a later analysis assigned CDR3 sequences along with most-parsimonious VDJ recombination scenarios. A later analysis defined each TCR beta chain by its CDR3 amino acid sequence plus V-gene family, and excluded reads lacking a unique V-gene family. To address suspected cross-contamination and a sequencing artifact, a later analysis removed several hundred highly shared, low-generation-probability nucleotide sequences. In a later analysis, a clonal expansion index for each public chain was calculated from normalized within-repertoire ranks of inferred template counts. In a later analysis, generation probabilities were computed with a VDJ recombination model fitted to out-of-frame rearrangements, and the resulting probabilities were checked against IGoR. A later analysis scored TCR-TCR, TCR-HLA and TCR-CMV co-occurrence with hypergeometric tests, applying a repertoire-size bias correction to TCR pairs. In a later analysis, false discovery rates were estimated by permuting HLA or CMV assignments 20 times. In a later analysis, co-occurring TCRs were grouped using DBSCAN, and TCRdist sequence similarity was added for clustering within HLA-allele-positive subsets. Repertoires with fewer than 30,000 or more than 120,000 public chains were left out of co-occurrence clustering, as were about five repertoires with anomalous nucleotide sharing. What TCRdb holds here is the immuneACCESS table cut down to in-frame rearrangements. Part of the clones is not present; checked against another copy, under half of the missing clones reflect an unresolved V gene, and the others are unexplained. For V, J and clone size, that table is used; D and trimming come from the DNA. The table for this sample lists a few hundred thousand clones; 60% to 85% of them were counted only once. The ten largest account for roughly 16% of the sample.

The junction carries 8 bases between V and J, which are trimmed by 3 bases and 5 bases respectively. The CDR3 runs 14 amino acids, cysteine and phenylalanine included. This entry keeps only the CDR3 DNA: 42 bases, framed from base 1. The germline V gene supplies CDR1 MNHNS and CDR2 SASEGT. What the work shows at the level of the full study, not this receptor alone: In the study, roughly 160 TCR beta chains were listed as associated with cytomegalovirus. CMV serostatus was the only immune exposure information available for the cohort. A later analysis found that HLA-associated TCR beta chains were more clonally expanded and had lower generation probabilities than equally common non-associated chains. In this cohort, only TCR beta chains were sequenced, and detectable features were limited by the absence of alpha or paired-chain data. Most TCR sequences were observed very rarely across donors, whereas some public TCRs were present in many individuals. HLA typing was unavailable for some donors at each locus, so association tests used only the typed subset. In an earlier analysis of 587 of the donors, most TCR beta V segments were observed in productive rearrangements about 87% or about 30% of the time, broadly matching IMGT annotations. The 87-base-pair reads could not distinguish some IMGT-functional V segments, including TRBV6-2 and TRBV6-3, so those segments were excluded. In a later analysis, around 15,000 TCR beta sequences were associated with specific HLA alleles at a false discovery rate of 0.05. Assigning TCR associations to individual alleles was difficult when HLA alleles, especially DR and DQ, strongly co-occurred. In a later analysis, TCR association rates were found to vary across HLA loci, with the most associated TCRs seen for DRB1 alleles and the fewest for HLA-C alleles. Correlated functional status among segregating V segments might be attributable to linkage disequilibrium, but an unknown experimental factor could not be ruled out. A later genetic analysis reported fewer N-insertions in productive TCRs among donors in an Asian-associated ancestry cluster than the roughly 650-donor mean. The authors suggested that the approach could potentially be extended to other disease states and immunological phenotypes. Sequencing depth was assumed to be roughly uniform across donors in the presence/absence analyses, though that assumption may not hold. Several of the top co-occurrence clusters appeared to be linked to parvovirus B19, influenza, CMV and Epstein-Barr virus, according to a later analysis. The classifier was reported to diagnose cytomegalovirus status with high specificity and sensitivity in both the original cohort and the validation cohort. A cluster of highly shared sequence variants was judged likely to be a technical artifact of the sequencing pipeline. A later genetic analysis associated a missense DCLRE1C variant with V-gene and J-gene trimming of TCR beta chains, and an independent cohort replicated the association. A later analysis found that most CMV-associated TCR beta chains appeared HLA-restricted, with HLA associations seemingly driven largely by CMV exposure. A further reported finding was that TCR beta sequences accurately predicted the HLA-A and HLA-B alleles for most subjects in the first cohort. Three of the identified cytomegalovirus-associated TCR beta chains were confirmed in vitro to be specific for cytomegalovirus antigens. Over 15 rarely observed V segments, including chromosome 9 orphons, were excluded from the earlier analysis of approximately 500 of the donors because counts were too low.

The cohort consisted of some 730 healthy bone marrow donors. All cohort members were sampled while nominally healthy, although unrecorded immune exposures were likely present. The donor was CMV seronegative and belonged to the group of under 400 seronegative cohort members. Every donor gave a peripheral blood sample, and the peripheral blood mononuclear cells from that sample were used for TCR beta sequencing. The Qiagen DNeasy Blood Extraction Kit was used to extract genomic DNA from the blood cell samples. A remark on this clone: Its antigen remains unidentified. Base qualities were left out, and no much larger clone turns up one base away.

This chain is built from TRBV6-1 and TRBJ1-6; the D gene cannot be resolved reliably. The sample comprised PBMCs. This TCR derives from a man between 35 and 55 years old in good health and CMV-seronegative. CDR3 protein: CASSDGIHNSPLHF. Here is the DNA: TGTGCCAGCAGTGACGGGATTCATAATTCACCCCTCCACTTT.